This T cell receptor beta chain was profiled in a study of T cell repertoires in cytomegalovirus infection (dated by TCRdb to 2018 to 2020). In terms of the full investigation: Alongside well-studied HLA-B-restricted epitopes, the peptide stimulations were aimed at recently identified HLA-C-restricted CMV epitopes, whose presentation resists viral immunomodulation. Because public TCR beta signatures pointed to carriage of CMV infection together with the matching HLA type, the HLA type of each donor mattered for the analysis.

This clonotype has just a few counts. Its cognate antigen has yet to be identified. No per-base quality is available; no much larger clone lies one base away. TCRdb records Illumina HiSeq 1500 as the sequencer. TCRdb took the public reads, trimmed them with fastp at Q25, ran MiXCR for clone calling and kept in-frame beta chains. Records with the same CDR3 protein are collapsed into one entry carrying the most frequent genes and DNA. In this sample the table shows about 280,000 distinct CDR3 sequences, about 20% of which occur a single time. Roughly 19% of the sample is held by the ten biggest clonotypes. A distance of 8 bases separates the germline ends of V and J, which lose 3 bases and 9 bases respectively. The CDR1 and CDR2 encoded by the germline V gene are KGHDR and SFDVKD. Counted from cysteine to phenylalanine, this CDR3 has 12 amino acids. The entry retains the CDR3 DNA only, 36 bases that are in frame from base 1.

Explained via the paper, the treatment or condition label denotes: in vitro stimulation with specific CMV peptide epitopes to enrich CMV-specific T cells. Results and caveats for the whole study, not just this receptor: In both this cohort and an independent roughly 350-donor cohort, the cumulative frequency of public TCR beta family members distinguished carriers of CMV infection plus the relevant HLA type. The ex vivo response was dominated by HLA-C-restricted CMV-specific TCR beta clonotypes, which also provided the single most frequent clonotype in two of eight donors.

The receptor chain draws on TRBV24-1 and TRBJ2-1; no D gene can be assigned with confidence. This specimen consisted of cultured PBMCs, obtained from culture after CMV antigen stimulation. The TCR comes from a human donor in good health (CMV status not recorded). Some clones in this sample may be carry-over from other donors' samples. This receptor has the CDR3 CATSDEKGEQFF. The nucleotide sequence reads TGTGCCACCAGTGATGAGAAGGGTGAGCAGTTCTTC.